This T cell receptor (beta chain) comes out of a study of response to subunit inactivated influenza vaccine (dated 2018 in TCRdb). For the wider study: The study used deep quantitative T cell receptor repertoire profiling to track responses to a trivalent subunit inactivated influenza vaccine. Results and caveats for the whole study, not just this receptor: According to the authors, only a limited number of new T cells may be recruited by each seasonal influenza vaccination.

Libraries came from RT-PCR. These reads were obtained on an Illumina HiSeq 2500. The raw public reads went through TCRdb reprocessing: fastp at Q25, MiXCR clone calling, in-frame beta chains kept. Entries are consolidated by CDR3 protein sequence, retaining the most common genes and DNA. A total of 710,000 or so distinct CDR3 sequences appear in this sample, about 15% of them only once. The top ten constitute roughly 10% of the sample. From its cysteine to its phenylalanine, the CDR3 spans 15 amino acids. CDR3 DNA only is kept here, 45 bases in frame from base 1. CDR1 and CDR2 were assigned from the germline V gene as MGHDK and SYGVNS. The junction shows trimming of 0 bases on V and 3 bases on J, plus 12 bases between the germline ends. This clonotype was seen more than once but under ten times. The antigen it recognizes is unknown. One base away there is no much larger clone; base qualities are not given.

The sequence was obtained from a man aged 45-65 years who received an inactivated influenza vaccine. Donor details come from another sample of the same person, matched by shared clones. Rearrangement joined TRBV25-1 to TRBJ2-7, with no D gene named confidently. Sample: PBMCs from blood, taken 11 to 12 days after vaccination. This receptor carries the CDR3 CASSEYGRSLYEQYF. The sequence in DNA is TGTGCCAGCAGTGAATACGGCAGGTCGCTCTACGAGCAGTACTTC.